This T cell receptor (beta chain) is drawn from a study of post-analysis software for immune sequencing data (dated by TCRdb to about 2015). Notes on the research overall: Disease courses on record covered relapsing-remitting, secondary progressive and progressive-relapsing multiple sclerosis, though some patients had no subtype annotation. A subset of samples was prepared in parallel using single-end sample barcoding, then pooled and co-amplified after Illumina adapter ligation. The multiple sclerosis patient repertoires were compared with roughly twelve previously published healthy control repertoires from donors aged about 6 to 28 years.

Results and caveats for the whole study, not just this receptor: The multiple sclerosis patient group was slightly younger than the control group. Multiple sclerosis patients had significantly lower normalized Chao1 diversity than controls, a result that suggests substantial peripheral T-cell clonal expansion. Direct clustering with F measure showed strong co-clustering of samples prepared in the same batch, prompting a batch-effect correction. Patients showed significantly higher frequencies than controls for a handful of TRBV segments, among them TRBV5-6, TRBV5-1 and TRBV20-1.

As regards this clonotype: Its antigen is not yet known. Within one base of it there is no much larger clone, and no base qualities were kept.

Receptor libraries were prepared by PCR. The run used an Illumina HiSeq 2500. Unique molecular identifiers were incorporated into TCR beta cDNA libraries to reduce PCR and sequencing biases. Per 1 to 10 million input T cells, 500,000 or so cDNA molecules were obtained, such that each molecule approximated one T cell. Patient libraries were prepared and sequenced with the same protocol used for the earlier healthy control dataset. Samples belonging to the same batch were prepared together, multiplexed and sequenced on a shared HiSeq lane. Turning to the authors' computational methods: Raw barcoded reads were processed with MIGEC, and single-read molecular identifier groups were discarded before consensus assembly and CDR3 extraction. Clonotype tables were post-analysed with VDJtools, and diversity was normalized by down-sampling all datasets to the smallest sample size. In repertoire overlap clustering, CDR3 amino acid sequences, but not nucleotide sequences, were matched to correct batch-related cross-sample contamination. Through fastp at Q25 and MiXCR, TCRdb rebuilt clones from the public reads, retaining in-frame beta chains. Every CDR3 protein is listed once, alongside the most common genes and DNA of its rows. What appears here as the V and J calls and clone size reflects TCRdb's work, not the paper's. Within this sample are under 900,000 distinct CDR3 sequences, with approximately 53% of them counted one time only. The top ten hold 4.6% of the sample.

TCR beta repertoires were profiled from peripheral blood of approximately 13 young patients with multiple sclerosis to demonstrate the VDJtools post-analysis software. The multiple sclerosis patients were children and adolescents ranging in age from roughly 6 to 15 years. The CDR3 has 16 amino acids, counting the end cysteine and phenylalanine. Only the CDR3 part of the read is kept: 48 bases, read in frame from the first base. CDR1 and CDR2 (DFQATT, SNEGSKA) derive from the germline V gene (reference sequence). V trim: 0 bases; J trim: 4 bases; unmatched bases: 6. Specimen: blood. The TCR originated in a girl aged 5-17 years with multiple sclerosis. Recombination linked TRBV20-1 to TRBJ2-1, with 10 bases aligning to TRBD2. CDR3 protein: CSARDLSGGGYNEQFF. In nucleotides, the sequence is TGCAGTGCTAGAGATCTAAGCGGGGGGGGATACAATGAGCAGTTCTTC.